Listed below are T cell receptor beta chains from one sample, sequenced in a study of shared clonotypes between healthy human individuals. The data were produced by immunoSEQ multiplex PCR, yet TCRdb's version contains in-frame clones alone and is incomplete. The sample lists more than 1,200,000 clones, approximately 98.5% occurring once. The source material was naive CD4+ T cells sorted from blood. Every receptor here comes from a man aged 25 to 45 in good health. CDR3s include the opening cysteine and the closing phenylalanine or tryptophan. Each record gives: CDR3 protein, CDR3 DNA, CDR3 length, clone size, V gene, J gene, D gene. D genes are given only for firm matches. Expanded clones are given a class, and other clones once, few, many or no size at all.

cdr3_aa: CASSPWTGGSTDTQYF; cdr3_nt: TGTGCCAGCAGTCCCTGGACAGGGGGGAGCACAGATACGCAGTATTTT; cdr3_length: 16; clone_size: NA; v_call: TRBV28; j_call: TRBJ2-3; d_call: TRBD1
cdr3_aa: CASSLALAADTQYF; cdr3_nt: TGTGCCAGCAGCTTGGCCCTAGCCGCAGATACGCAGTATTTT; cdr3_length: 14; clone_size: NA; v_call: TRBV5-4; j_call: TRBJ2-3; d_call: NA
cdr3_aa: CASSLTGLSSGANVLTF; cdr3_nt: TGTGCCAGCAGTTTAACAGGGCTCAGCTCTGGGGCCAACGTCCTGACTTTC; cdr3_length: 17; clone_size: NA; v_call: TRBV28; j_call: TRBJ2-6; d_call: NA
cdr3_aa: CASSKPAGNRGNFRVVGDTEAFF; cdr3_nt: TGTGCCAGCAGCAAACCGGCCGGGAACAGGGGAAACTTTAGGGTGGTCGGAGACACTGAAGCTTTCTTT; cdr3_length: 23; clone_size: NA; v_call: TRBV21-1; j_call: TRBJ1-1; d_call: NA
cdr3_aa: CASSTERNTEAFF; cdr3_nt: TGTGCCAGCTCAACGGAACGGAACACTGAAGCTTTCTTT; cdr3_length: 13; clone_size: NA; v_call: TRBV18; j_call: TRBJ1-1; d_call: NA
cdr3_aa: CASSEVSGNTEAFF; cdr3_nt: TGTGCCAGCAGTGAAGTATCAGGGAACACTGAAGCTTTCTTT; cdr3_length: 14; clone_size: NA; v_call: TRBV2; j_call: TRBJ1-1; d_call: NA
cdr3_aa: CASSEAPALAGVGETQYF; cdr3_nt: TGTGCCAGCAGTGAAGCCCCGGCGTTAGCGGGAGTGGGAGAGACCCAGTACTTC; cdr3_length: 18; clone_size: NA; v_call: TRBV6-1; j_call: TRBJ2-5; d_call: TRBD2
cdr3_aa: CASSLFSTSVGANVLTF; cdr3_nt: TGTGCCAGCAGTTTATTTTCAACAAGCGTTGGGGCCAACGTCCTGACTTTC; cdr3_length: 17; clone_size: NA; v_call: TRBV27; j_call: TRBJ2-6; d_call: NA
cdr3_aa: CASSLKSANTGELFF; cdr3_nt: TGCGCCAGCAGCTTGAAATCGGCGAACACCGGGGAGCTGTTTTTT; cdr3_length: 15; clone_size: NA; v_call: TRBV5-1; j_call: TRBJ2-2; d_call: NA
cdr3_aa: CAAKGRSNQPQHF; cdr3_nt: TGTGCCGCTAAGGGAAGAAGCAATCAGCCCCAGCATTTT; cdr3_length: 13; clone_size: once; v_call: TRBV28; j_call: TRBJ1-5; d_call: NA
cdr3_aa: CASSGAGGESYNEQFF; cdr3_nt: TGTGCCAGCAGCGGTGCGGGCGGGGAATCCTACAATGAGCAGTTCTTC; cdr3_length: 16; clone_size: once; v_call: TRBV7-9; j_call: TRBJ2-1; d_call: NA
cdr3_aa: CASFFRGDSNYGYTF; cdr3_nt: TGTGCCAGCTTCTTCCGGGGCGACAGTAACTATGGCTACACCTTC; cdr3_length: 15; clone_size: NA; v_call: TRBV5-6; j_call: TRBJ1-2; d_call: NA
cdr3_aa: CASSVDGTQFNEQFF; cdr3_nt: TGTGCCAGCAGCGTAGATGGGACTCAATTCAATGAGCAGTTCTTC; cdr3_length: 15; clone_size: NA; v_call: TRBV9; j_call: TRBJ2-1; d_call: NA
cdr3_aa: CASSPPGSQETQYF; cdr3_nt: TGTGCCAGCTCACCTCCCGGGTCCCAAGAGACCCAGTACTTC; cdr3_length: 14; clone_size: NA; v_call: TRBV18; j_call: TRBJ2-5; d_call: NA
cdr3_aa: CASSGTGGGYEMQAFF; cdr3_nt: TGTGCCAGCAGTGGCACGGGTGGTGGCTACGAGATGCAAGCTTTCTTT; cdr3_length: 16; clone_size: NA; v_call: TRBV25-1; j_call: TRBJ1-1; d_call: NA
cdr3_aa: CASSLRGGTGELFF; cdr3_nt: TGTGCCAGCAGCTTAAGGGGAGGGACCGGGGAGCTGTTTTTT; cdr3_length: 14; clone_size: NA; v_call: TRBV5-5; j_call: TRBJ2-2; d_call: TRBD2
cdr3_aa: CASSLKLAGITYEQYF; cdr3_nt: TGTGCCAGCAGCTTAAAGCTAGCGGGTATCACCTACGAGCAGTACTTC; cdr3_length: 16; clone_size: once; v_call: TRBV7-9; j_call: TRBJ2-7; d_call: TRBD2
cdr3_aa: CASSPGSGGSYNEQFF; cdr3_nt: TGTGCCAGCAGCCCAGGCTCGGGCGGGTCCTACAATGAGCAGTTCTTC; cdr3_length: 16; clone_size: once; v_call: TRBV4-2; j_call: TRBJ2-1; d_call: NA
cdr3_aa: CASSEDGNIQYF; cdr3_nt: TGTGCCAGCTCAGAGGACGGAAACATTCAGTACTTC; cdr3_length: 12; clone_size: NA; v_call: TRBV18; j_call: TRBJ2-4; d_call: NA
cdr3_aa: CASSLSGRVNTEAFF; cdr3_nt: TGCGCCAGCAGCTTATCGGGCAGGGTTAACACTGAAGCTTTCTTT; cdr3_length: 15; clone_size: NA; v_call: TRBV5-1; j_call: TRBJ1-1; d_call: NA
cdr3_aa: CASSRGQQETQYF; cdr3_nt: TGTGCCAGCAGCCGCGGACAGCAAGAGACCCAGTACTTC; cdr3_length: 13; clone_size: NA; v_call: TRBV5-4; j_call: TRBJ2-5; d_call: NA
cdr3_aa: CASSRAATSNQPQHF; cdr3_nt: TGTGCCAGCAGCCGGGCGGCTACAAGCAATCAGCCCCAGCATTTT; cdr3_length: 15; clone_size: NA; v_call: TRBV5-6; j_call: TRBJ1-5; d_call: NA
cdr3_aa: CASSLFQGERRSEQFF; cdr3_nt: TGTGCCAGCAGCTTATTCCAAGGGGAAAGGAGGAGTGAGCAGTTCTTC; cdr3_length: 16; clone_size: NA; v_call: TRBV7-9; j_call: TRBJ2-1; d_call: NA
cdr3_aa: CASSLESGRSTEAFF; cdr3_nt: TGCGCCAGCAGCTTGGAGTCAGGGCGAAGCACTGAAGCTTTCTTT; cdr3_length: 15; clone_size: NA; v_call: TRBV5-1; j_call: TRBJ1-1; d_call: NA
cdr3_aa: CASSLKRLAGTGELFF; cdr3_nt: TGTGCCAGCAGCTTAAAACGACTAGCGGGAACCGGGGAGCTGTTTTTT; cdr3_length: 16; clone_size: NA; v_call: TRBV7-9; j_call: TRBJ2-2; d_call: TRBD2
cdr3_aa: CAWSAMRTPLSNQPQHF; cdr3_nt: TGTGCCTGGAGTGCCATGAGGACACCTCTCAGCAATCAGCCCCAGCATTTT; cdr3_length: 17; clone_size: NA; v_call: TRBV30; j_call: TRBJ1-5; d_call: NA
cdr3_aa: CASSLRDRGAFYTF; cdr3_nt: TGTGCCAGCAGTTTACGGGACAGGGGCGCCTTCTACACCTTC; cdr3_length: 14; clone_size: NA; v_call: TRBV28; j_call: TRBJ1-2; d_call: TRBD1
cdr3_aa: CASSEPQPGELFF; cdr3_nt: TGTGCCAGCAGTGAACCCCAACCCGGGGAGCTGTTTTTT; cdr3_length: 13; clone_size: NA; v_call: TRBV6-1; j_call: TRBJ2-2; d_call: NA
cdr3_aa: CASSSLGSGANVLTF; cdr3_nt: TGTGCCAGCAGTTCCCTTGGCTCTGGGGCCAACGTCCTGACTTTC; cdr3_length: 15; clone_size: NA; v_call: TRBV28; j_call: TRBJ2-6; d_call: NA
cdr3_aa: CASRRRLSTNEKLFF; cdr3_nt: TGTGCCAGTAGGCGTAGGCTTTCAACTAATGAAAAACTGTTTTTT; cdr3_length: 15; clone_size: NA; v_call: TRBV19; j_call: TRBJ1-4; d_call: NA
cdr3_aa: CAWPSTYEQYF; cdr3_nt: TGTGCCTGGCCATCGACCTACGAGCAGTACTTC; cdr3_length: 11; clone_size: NA; v_call: TRBV30; j_call: TRBJ2-7; d_call: NA
cdr3_aa: CASSARVADEQFF; cdr3_nt: TGTGCCAGCTCTGCTCGGGTGGCGGATGAGCAGTTCTTC; cdr3_length: 13; clone_size: NA; v_call: TRBV9; j_call: TRBJ2-1; d_call: NA
cdr3_aa: CASSSLGYTEAFF; cdr3_nt: TGTGCCAGCAGTTCCCTCGGTTACACTGAAGCTTTCTTT; cdr3_length: 13; clone_size: NA; v_call: TRBV6-5; j_call: TRBJ1-1; d_call: NA
cdr3_aa: CASSGDYPGGNEQFF; cdr3_nt: TGTGCCAGCAGCGGGGACTACCCGGGGGGGAATGAGCAGTTCTTC; cdr3_length: 15; clone_size: NA; v_call: TRBV5-4; j_call: TRBJ2-1; d_call: TRBD2
cdr3_aa: CASSLAGVQHGYTF; cdr3_nt: TGTGCCAGCAGCTTGGCAGGAGTGCAGCATGGCTACACCTTC; cdr3_length: 14; clone_size: NA; v_call: TRBV5-4; j_call: TRBJ1-2; d_call: NA
cdr3_aa: CASSSPLISEQFF; cdr3_nt: TGCGCCAGCAGCTCCCCCTTAATTTCCGAGCAGTTCTTC; cdr3_length: 13; clone_size: NA; v_call: TRBV5-1; j_call: TRBJ2-1; d_call: NA
cdr3_aa: CASREEVLSHEQFF; cdr3_nt: TGTGCCAGCAGGGAGGAAGTCCTGAGCCATGAGCAGTTCTTC; cdr3_length: 14; clone_size: once; v_call: TRBV5-4; j_call: TRBJ2-1; d_call: NA
cdr3_aa: CASSPSRDIYGYTF; cdr3_nt: TGTGCCAGCAGCCCGTCCCGGGACATTTATGGCTACACCTTC; cdr3_length: 14; clone_size: NA; v_call: TRBV7-2; j_call: TRBJ1-2; d_call: NA
cdr3_aa: CASSLHGQGSSYEQYF; cdr3_nt: TGTGCCAGCAGTTTACACGGACAGGGGAGCTCCTACGAGCAGTACTTC; cdr3_length: 16; clone_size: NA; v_call: TRBV28; j_call: TRBJ2-7; d_call: TRBD1
cdr3_aa: CASVGPPLYQPQHF; cdr3_nt: TGTGCCAGCGTCGGGCCTCCTTTGTATCAGCCCCAGCATTTT; cdr3_length: 14; clone_size: NA; v_call: TRBV6-4; j_call: TRBJ1-5; d_call: NA
cdr3_aa: CASSYGQGGFYGYTF; cdr3_nt: TGTGCCAGCAGCTACGGACAGGGAGGATTCTATGGCTACACCTTC; cdr3_length: 15; clone_size: NA; v_call: TRBV7-3; j_call: TRBJ1-2; d_call: TRBD1
cdr3_aa: CASSIDRSRYF; cdr3_nt: TGCGCCAGCAGCATAGACCGCTCTCGGTACTTC; cdr3_length: 11; clone_size: once; v_call: TRBV5-1; j_call: TRBJ2-5; d_call: NA
cdr3_aa: CASRRDRGARNTEAFF; cdr3_nt: TGCGCCAGCAGACGTGACAGGGGGGCTCGGAACACTGAAGCTTTCTTT; cdr3_length: 16; clone_size: NA; v_call: TRBV5-1; j_call: TRBJ1-1; d_call: TRBD1
cdr3_aa: CASSQVGSQETQYF; cdr3_nt: TGCGCCAGCAGCCAAGTAGGCAGTCAAGAGACCCAGTACTTC; cdr3_length: 14; clone_size: NA; v_call: TRBV4-1; j_call: TRBJ2-5; d_call: NA
cdr3_aa: CASRGVGEAFF; cdr3_nt: TGTGCCAGCAGAGGGGTTGGTGAAGCTTTCTTT; cdr3_length: 11; clone_size: NA; v_call: TRBV2; j_call: TRBJ1-1; d_call: NA